This T cell receptor beta chain is from a study of monozygotic twins with inflammatory bowel disease. Overall study results and limits: Repertoire similarity did not differ between concordant and discordant twins, possibly owing to limited power.

In the case of this clonotype: Its antigen is not known.

The authors isolated total RNA from whole blood without sorting T cells. Making cDNA involved eight separate reactions per sample. TCRalpha and TCRbeta cDNA went through two nested PCRs of about 15 and 9 cycles. With the 5' RACE reads reprocessed, TCRdb shows one record per CDR3 protein and no DNA. The table lists roughly 160,000 distinct CDR3 sequences. Sequencing input: blood. The receptor comes from a human donor with ulcerative colitis or Crohn's disease, or a healthy co-twin of an affected twin (not recorded which).

The CDR3 is CATKDDSGGEGANVLTF. This chain uses TRBV2 with TRBJ2-6; TCRdb's D gene call, TRBD1, goes unchecked for lack of DNA. Per germline, CDR1 SNHLY and CDR2 FYNNEI. The CDR3 loop spans 17 amino acids. Filled out from reference TRBV2 and TRBJ2-6, the complete variable domain reads EPEVTQTPSHQVTQMGQEVILRCVPISNHLYFYWYRQILGQKVEFLVSFYNNEISEKSEIFDDQFSVERPDGSNFTLKIRSTKLEDSAMYFCATKDDSGGEGANVLTFGAGSRLTVL.